This passage covers 5 T cell receptor beta chains from one sample sequenced in a study of cytomegalovirus exposure and HLA in healthy donors. Vbeta (60) and Jbeta (13) primers were used in the PCR. Generated by immunoSEQ multiplex PCR, the TCRdb table keeps only in-frame clones and is missing some. There are roughly 100,000 clones in the sample; about 69% occur only once, and 4.8% lies in the top ten. Source material: PBMCs. The origin of the receptors is a human donor in good health.

This clone was detected only a few times. This same CDR3 is encoded by further DNA sequences in the sample. The chain recombines TRBV6-5 with TRBJ1-5, with TRBD1 matching over 8 bases. The trim removed 4 bases at V and 4 bases at J, leaving 6 bases unmatched. Germline lookup yields CDR1 MNHEY and CDR2 SVGAGI. The CDR3 contains 15 residues. Here the CDR3 DNA reads TGTGCCAGCAGTTTAACGACAGGGGTGAATCAGCCCCAGCATTTT. The encoded protein is CASSLTTGVNQPQHF.

The V and J genes are TRBV6-1 and TRBJ2-7; 7 bases are a match to TRBD1. Germline loops: CDR1 MNHNS, CDR2 SASEGT. This CDR3 region has 14 residues. J lost 3 bases, V lost 1 base, and 3 bases had no gene match. CDR3 nucleotide sequence: TGTGCCAGCAGTGAAGGGGGGACAGTCTACGAGCAGTACTTC. This sequence encodes CASSEGGTVYEQYF.

The rearrangement uses TRBV11-3 and TRBJ2-3, with D maybe TRBD2 (6 bases). The CDR3 is 16 amino acids. Trimming removed 1 base from V and 5 bases from J, with 16 bases in between. The germline CDR1 and CDR2 sequences are SGHNT and YENEEA. CDR3 DNA sequence: TGTGCCAGCAGCTTAGGTACTGGCGGGACTGAAGATACGCAGTATTTT. Its protein is CASSLGTGGTEDTQYF. The whole variable domain, remainder taken from reference TRBV11-3 and TRBJ2-3, is EAGVVQSPRYKIIEKKQPVAFWCNPISGHNTLYWYLQNLGQGPELLIRYENEEAVDDSQLPKDRFSAERLKGVDSTLKIQPAELGDSAVYLCASSLGTGGTEDTQYFGPGTRLTVL.

The chain couples TRBV21-1 to TRBJ2-5; the D segment call TRBD2 is taken from the table without a DNA check. TRBV21-1 is a pseudogene segment. The CDR3 covers 13 residues. The CDR3, as DNA: TGTGCCAGCAGCAAAGAGGCGGGTCAGACCCAGTACTTC. Protein sequence: CASSKEAGQTQYF.

The V gene is TRBV5-1, the J gene TRBJ1-1, with D possibly matching TRBD1 (5 bases). This CDR3 is built from 14 residues. Between the trimmed V and J ends, which lost 3 bases and 1 base, there was a span of 10 bases. CDR1 SGHRS and CDR2 YFSETQ come from the germline V gene. The CDR3 DNA sequence: TGCGCCAGCAGCTCCGTCGGGGGGAACACTGAAGCTTTCTTT. This sequence encodes CASSSVGGNTEAFF.